Reported below is one T cell receptor (beta chain). The data stem from a study of T-cell memory formation after mild COVID-19. CDR3 length: 14 residues. Deletions cut 6 bases from V and 1 base from J, with 8 bases between. Germline CDR1 KGHDR, CDR2 SFDVKD. TCRdb passed the 5' RACE reads through MiXCR, listing each CDR3 protein once. Here the sample spans roughly 400,000 distinct CDR3 sequences, about a sixth being singletons. The TCR comes from a man between 18 and 35 years old who had mild COVID-19 (a few samples of this study predate the infection). Cell type and time point are not known. Sequences were obtained from PBMCs or a T cell subset sorted from them (not recorded which). The V call is TRBV24-1, the J call TRBJ2-2, with D unresolved. The CDR3 protein is CATSPRQNTGELFF. In DNA, the CDR3 is TGTGCCACCAGTCCGCGACAGAACACCGGGGAGCTGTTTTTT.